The next 8 T cell receptor beta chains were all read from a single sample in a study of blood T cell repertoires in COVID-19. The method was immunoSEQ multiplex PCR; TCRdb's version includes in-frame clones alone and lacks a portion of them. Of about 340,000 clones in the sample, about 86% are singletons; the top ten hold about 2.7%. Sequencing used peripheral blood. These TCRs come from a young man with active or convalescent COVID-19.

This chain uses TRBV2 with TRBJ2-6, with a weak D call TRBD2 (5 bases). Trimming cost V 4 bases and J 3 bases, with 19 bases left between them. Germline-derived CDR1 and CDR2 are SNHLY and FYNNEI. The CDR3 runs to 18 residues. This CDR3 is CASSGNGVGLIGANVLTF. The CDR3 DNA follows: TGTGCCAGCAGTGGGAACGGGGTAGGGTTAATTGGGGCCAACGTCCTGACTTTC.

This chain links TRBV7-9 with TRBJ2-7; D is possibly TRBD2 (6 bases). The germline V gene has CDR1 SEHNR and CDR2 FQNEAQ (reference sequence). The CDR3 runs to 14 residues. Trimming removed 1 base from V and 5 bases from J, with 12 bases in between. Here the CDR3 reads CASSLGGGFNEQYF. The CDR3 coding sequence is TGTGCCAGCAGCTTAGGAGGAGGGTTTAACGAGCAGTACTTC.

Comment on this clone: Germline is not matched at one junction end, which may reflect a read error. This chain joins TRBV10-3 and TRBJ2-7; 8 nucleotides match TRBD2. CDR1 ENHRY and CDR2 SYGVKD come from the germline V gene. The CDR3 is made up of 13 amino acids. CDR3: CAIAEQGAGDGHF. The CDR3 nucleotides read TGTGCCATCGCGGAACAGGGAGCGGGAGACGGCCACTTC.

The J gene is TRBJ1-1, the V gene TRBV12-5; tentative D call: TRBD1 (5 bases). The CDR3 loop spans 14 amino acids. V was clipped by 6 bases and J by 6 bases, with 17 bases between them. Germline CDR1 LGHNT, CDR2 FRNRAP. The CDR3 coding sequence is TGTGCTAGTGGGCGGGACGCCAAGCGCTCTGAAGCTTTCTTT. Its protein product is CASGRDAKRSEAFF.

This chain links TRBV27 with TRBJ2-1; 8 nucleotides agree with TRBD1. With V trimmed by 3 bases and J by 4 bases, 5 bases remained unmatched. This CDR3 contains 15 residues. CDR1 is MNHEY and CDR2 is SMNVEV in the germline V gene (reference sequence). This chain's CDR3 is CASSFGQGSYNEQFF. The CDR3 DNA sequence: TGTGCCAGCAGTTTTGGACAGGGTAGTTACAATGAGCAGTTCTTC.

J is TRBJ2-7 and V is TRBV7-8, with 8 bases lining up with TRBD2. CDR3 length: 15 amino acids. Losses at the gene ends were 1 base for V and 3 bases for J; bases not matched to a gene: 5. Germline-derived CDR1 and CDR2 are SGHVS and FQNEAQ. The CDR3 protein is CASSLGASGHYEQYF. The CDR3 bases are TGTGCCAGCAGCTTAGGGGCTAGCGGGCACTACGAGCAGTACTTC. Variable domain in full (rest from reference TRBV7-8 and TRBJ2-7): GAGVSQSPRYKVAKRGQDVALRCDPISGHVSLFWYQQALGQGPEFLTYFQNEAQLDKSGLPSDRFFAERPEGSVSTLKIQRTQQEDSAVYLCASSLGASGHYEQYFGPGTRLTVT.

This chain links TRBV4-3 with TRBJ2-1, with 7 bases matching TRBD1. The V segment lost 4 bases and the J segment 9 bases; nucleotides outside the gene matches: 9. Germline CDR1 reads LGHNA; CDR2 reads YSLEER. This CDR3 region has 14 residues. Written as DNA, the CDR3 is TGCGCCAGCAGCCTGGACAGGATGACGGGTGAGCAGTTCTTC. Protein: CASSLDRMTGEQFF.

The chain links TRBV12-3 or TRBV12-4 to TRBJ1-2; D is ambiguous. Trimming removed 8 bases at V and 3 bases at J, with 13 bases between. This CDR3 has 13 residues. The CDR3 loop reads CASRSGGYYGYTF. Here the CDR3 DNA reads TGTGCCAGCCGATCGGGTGGGTACTATGGCTACACCTTC.